The rows below give T cell receptor beta chains drawn from one sample of a study of cytomegalovirus exposure and HLA in healthy donors. Libraries were prepared by immunoSEQ multiplex PCR; TCRdb keeps only in-frame clonotypes and omits some of them. The repertoire holds over 75,000 clones, with 82% as singletons. The material sequenced was PBMCs. The origin of the receptors is a man aged 30 to 45 in good health and CMV-seropositive. Each CDR3 is given with its conserved first and last residue. A D gene is named only where the DNA matches it firmly. Only part of the rows carry a size: once, few, many, or a class if the clone is expanded.

D	V	J	size	CDR3	DNA
.	TRBV28	TRBJ2-2	.	CASSLSSYGGELFF	TGTGCCAGCAGTTTGTCATCCTACGGGGGGGAGCTGTTTTTT
TRBD1	TRBV28	TRBJ1-4	few	CASSLATGQGEEKLFF	TGTGCCAGCAGTTTAGCCACGGGACAGGGAGAGGAAAAACTGTTTTTT
TRBD1	TRBV28	TRBJ2-2	.	CASTPMFGQGGTGELFF	TGTGCCAGCACCCCTATGTTCGGACAGGGGGGCACCGGGGAGCTGTTTTTT
TRBD2	TRBV18	TRBJ2-3	.	CASSRSLADGADTQYF	TGTGCCAGCTCACGCAGCCTAGCGGATGGGGCAGATACGCAGTATTTT
.	TRBV30	TRBJ1-1	once	CACSVTGVNTEAFF	TGTGCCTGCTCCGTTACAGGAGTGAACACTGAAGCTTTCTTT
TRBD1	TRBV6-5	TRBJ1-4	.	CASSDREYEKLFF	TGTGCCAGCAGTGACAGGGAGTATGAAAAACTGTTTTTT
TRBD2	TRBV6-5	TRBJ2-7	.	CASSSPLAGGREQYF	TGTGCCAGCAGCAGTCCCCTAGCGGGAGGGAGAGAGCAGTACTTC
.	TRBV6-5	TRBJ1-2	.	CASSRDLFYGYTF	TGTGCCAGCAGCCGGGACTTATTCTATGGCTACACCTTC
.	TRBV28	TRBJ2-5	.	CASSLPTPPETQYF	TGTGCCAGCAGTTTACCGACTCCCCCAGAGACCCAGTACTTC
.	TRBV4-2	TRBJ2-7	few	CASSSGLAGPREQYF	TGTGCCAGCAGCTCCGGTCTAGCCGGTCCCCGCGAGCAGTACTTC
.	TRBV5-6	TRBJ2-4	.	CASSLSSGLVAKNIQYF	TGTGCCAGCAGCTTGTCAAGCGGTCTGGTAGCCAAAAACATTCAGTACTTC
.	TRBV4-2	TRBJ2-1	few	CASSQDEGGQFF	TGTGCCAGCAGCCAAGATGAGGGCGGGCAGTTCTTC
.	TRBV12-5	TRBJ2-2	.	CASVLDRFTTGELFF	TGTGCTAGTGTCCTCGACAGGTTTACCACCGGGGAGCTGTTTTTT
TRBD2	TRBV4-1	TRBJ2-7	.	CASSQDRRTSGRAGLGEQYF	TGCGCCAGCAGCCAAGATCGGAGGACTAGCGGGAGGGCCGGACTTGGCGAGCAGTACTTC
.	TRBV28	TRBJ2-1	.	CASSFSPSRRAWNEQFF	TGTGCCAGCAGTTTCTCCCCGAGCAGGAGGGCCTGGAATGAGCAGTTCTTC
TRBD1	TRBV5-1	TRBJ1-1	few	CASSLAGGNTEAFF	TGCGCCAGCAGCTTGGCAGGGGGCAACACTGAAGCTTTCTTT
TRBD1	TRBV27	TRBJ1-2	.	CASSPAYRGGSSENYGYTF	TGTGCCAGCAGTCCCGCGTACAGGGGGGGTTCGTCCGAAAACTATGGCTACACCTTC
.	TRBV6-5	TRBJ1-1	.	CASRLMTMNTEAFF	TGTGCCAGCAGGCTGATGACTATGAACACTGAAGCTTTCTTT
.	TRBV6-6	TRBJ1-2	.	CASTPAVGGYTF	TGTGCCAGCACCCCGGCGGTCGGCGGCTACACCTTC
.	TRBV5-1	TRBJ1-1	.	CASSSDRIVAEAFF	TGCGCCAGCAGCTCGGACAGAATTGTGGCTGAAGCTTTCTTT
TRBD1	TRBV7-2	TRBJ2-7	.	CASSLEDRASYEQYF	TGTGCCAGCAGCCTCGAGGACAGGGCCTCCTACGAGCAGTACTTC
.	TRBV29-1	TRBJ2-5	.	CSVEGGGSRAQYF	TGCAGCGTTGAAGGGGGCGGAAGCCGGGCCCAGTACTTC
TRBD1	TRBV2	TRBJ2-6	.	CASTPRTGGYSGANVLTF	TGTGCCAGCACCCCCCGGACAGGGGGATACTCTGGGGCCAACGTCCTGACTTTC
.	TRBV9	TRBJ1-1	.	CASSPPQNTEAFF	TGTGCCAGCAGCCCCCCCCAGAACACTGAAGCTTTCTTT
TRBD2	TRBV7-2	TRBJ2-7	.	CASSLGLAESKYF	TGTGCCAGCAGCTTAGGACTAGCGGAATCAAAGTACTTC
.	TRBV6-5	TRBJ1-1	.	CASSYPGQENTEAFF	TGTGCCAGCAGTTACCCGGGACAAGAGAACACTGAAGCTTTCTTT
.	TRBV7-6	TRBJ2-2	.	CASSFTGTPNTGELFF	TGTGCCAGCAGCTTCACCGGGACTCCGAACACCGGGGAGCTGTTTTTT
.	TRBV30	TRBJ2-7	.	CAFMQRAYEQYF	TGTGCCTTCATGCAGAGGGCCTACGAGCAGTACTTC
TRBD1	TRBV13	TRBJ1-3	.	CASSLWGQGNTIYF	TGTGCCAGCAGCTTATGGGGACAGGGAAACACCATATATTTT
TRBD1	TRBV5-6	TRBJ1-2	.	CASSGEGDSNYGYTF	TGTGCCAGCAGCGGCGAAGGGGACAGTAACTATGGCTACACCTTC
.	TRBV5-1	TRBJ1-2	few	CASSLEGARGYTF	TGCGCCAGCAGCTTGGAGGGAGCCCGGGGCTACACCTTC
.	TRBV4-1	TRBJ2-3	.	CASSQDLGRADGTDTQYF	TGCGCCAGCAGCCAAGATCTAGGGCGAGCGGACGGCACAGATACGCAGTATTTT
.	TRBV19	TRBJ1-5	once	CASSRGRGNQPQHF	TGTGCCAGTAGTAGAGGTAGGGGAAATCAGCCCCAGCATTTT
TRBD1	TRBV5-1	TRBJ2-2	.	CASSSGTGGNGELFF	TGCGCCAGCAGCTCCGGGACAGGGGGCAACGGGGAGCTGTTTTTT
.	TRBV18	TRBJ1-1	once	CASSQVGAEAFF	TGTGCCAGCTCCCAGGTGGGCGCTGAAGCTTTCTTT
TRBD1	TRBV4-3	TRBJ2-2	.	CASSQPNRDSSGELFF	TGCGCCAGCAGCCAACCCAACCGGGACAGTTCAGGGGAGCTGTTTTTT
.	TRBV30	TRBJ1-4	.	CAWRSPEKLFF	TGTGCCTGGAGGTCCCCGGAAAAACTGTTTTTT
TRBD2	TRBV7-8	TRBJ2-5	.	CASSTRTSGGGRETQYF	TGTGCCAGCAGCACCCGGACTAGCGGGGGGGGGCGGGAGACCCAGTACTTC
.	TRBV7-8	TRBJ1-5	.	CASTPDSATYSNQPQHF	TGTGCCAGCACCCCGGACTCGGCGACTTATAGCAATCAGCCCCAGCATTTT
TRBD2	TRBV28	TRBJ2-7	.	CASSVTGTSSTYEQYF	TGTGCCAGCAGTGTAACCGGGACTAGCTCGACCTACGAGCAGTACTTC
.	TRBV30	TRBJ1-6	.	CAWSMNGISSPLHF	TGTGCCTGGAGTATGAACGGGATAAGTTCACCCCTCCACTTT
.	TRBV10-1	TRBJ2-7	.	CASSGVQGLGEQYF	TGCGCCAGCAGTGGGGTTCAGGGTCTGGGCGAGCAGTACTTC
TRBD1	TRBV29-1	TRBJ1-1	.	CSVTRQGVSTEAFF	TGCAGCGTTACACGCCAGGGGGTTTCCACTGAAGCTTTCTTT
TRBD2	TRBV9	TRBJ2-3	.	CASSVGLVGSTDTQYF	TGTGCCAGCAGCGTTGGACTAGTGGGTTCTACAGATACGCAGTATTTT
TRBD2	TRBV29-1	TRBJ2-7	.	CSVDRLAGVSYEQYF	TGCAGCGTTGATCGGCTAGCGGGAGTCTCCTACGAGCAGTACTTC
.	TRBV5-1	TRBJ1-1	few	CASSLEQQHTEAFF	TGCGCCAGCAGCTTGGAACAACAACACACTGAAGCTTTCTTT
TRBD1	TRBV9	TRBJ2-7	.	CASSPPDRAYEQYF	TGTGCCAGCAGCCCCCCTGACAGGGCCTACGAGCAGTACTTC
.	TRBV10-1	TRBJ2-1	.	CATPTGVPKRGSYNEQFF	TGCGCCACCCCGACGGGAGTACCCAAAAGAGGCTCCTACAATGAGCAGTTCTTC
TRBD1	TRBV30	TRBJ1-5	.	CAWSAAGGNQPQHF	TGTGCCTGGAGTGCCGCAGGGGGGAATCAGCCCCAGCATTTT
TRBD2	TRBV27	TRBJ2-7	.	CASSFKAGLAGSYEQYF	TGTGCCAGCAGTTTTAAGGCCGGACTAGCGGGGTCCTACGAGCAGTACTTC
TRBD2	TRBV6-4	TRBJ2-7	.	CASSARNAGGLVVEQYF	TGTGCCAGCAGTGCCAGGAACGCGGGGGGCCTCGTTGTCGAGCAGTACTTC
TRBD2	TRBV5-4	TRBJ2-7	.	CASSLGLAGALSYEQYF	TGTGCCAGCAGCTTAGGACTAGCGGGAGCACTTTCTTACGAGCAGTACTTC
.	TRBV28	TRBJ2-5	.	CASSLSREETQYF	TGTGCCAGCAGTTTATCCAGGGAAGAGACCCAGTACTTC
.	TRBV5-4	TRBJ1-4	.	CASSLGAATNEKLFF	TGTGCCAGCAGCTTGGGGGCAGCAACTAATGAAAAACTGTTTTTT
.	TRBV6-1	TRBJ2-7	few	CATDRGGGGGNEQYF	TGTGCCACGGATCGGGGTGGGGGGGGCGGGAACGAGCAGTACTTC
.	TRBV9	TRBJ2-7	once	CASNPASPAEQYF	TGTGCCAGCAACCCAGCTAGCCCCGCGGAGCAGTACTTC
TRBD1	TRBV27	TRBJ2-1	.	CASSRTGFNEQFF	TGTGCCAGCAGTCGGACAGGGTTCAATGAGCAGTTCTTC